This T cell receptor (beta chain) was found in a study of blood T cell dynamics during melanoma immunotherapy. Study as a whole: First-line therapy was either pembrolizumab or nivolumab with ipilimumab for metastatic melanoma.

Study-wide results and limits: Immune-effector CD8+ cells best matched cell-free DNA CDR3 sequences and were most clonal.

As to time point: week 3, after first cycle of checkpoint inhibitor. Apart from a couple of fast progressors, RECIST 1.1 response was judged 12 weeks post-infusion. Assay: immunoSEQ multiplex PCR; the TCRdb copy retains only in-frame clones and omits some. The sample lists roughly 16,000 clones, 94% occurring once. Comment on this clone: Its antigen remains unknown.

The source was effector memory CD8+ T cells from blood, collected from a patient treated with checkpoint blockade. This receptor was taken from a human donor with melanoma.

CDR3 nucleotides: TGTGCCAGTAGAGACAGGGACTCCCGGGGCGGGGAGCTGTTTTTT. Amino acid sequence: CASRDRDSRGGELFF. This chain uses TRBV19 with TRBJ2-2; D might be TRBD1 (7 bases). CDR1 LNHDA and CDR2 SQIVND come from the germline V gene (reference sequence). Trimming took off 6 bases at V and 7 bases at J, with 18 bases between the two ends. The CDR3 totals 15 residues.